This TCR beta chain was found in a study of spatial heterogeneity in lung cancer. Time point: blood at routine non-recurrence follow-up after resection. The CDR3 extends over 13 amino acids. Per germline, CDR1 SGHRS and CDR2 YFSETQ. The V and J ends lost 0 bases and 6 bases respectively, with 6 bases between them. Via MiXCR, TCRdb re-called the 5' RACE reads, giving one row per CDR3 protein. The sample has around 100,000 distinct CDR3 sequences, 10% to 13% seen once. V is TRBV5-1 and J is TRBJ2-2, with D hard to call. This TCR derives from a female donor with early-stage non-small cell lung cancer. The material sequenced was PBMCs, taken at follow-up. The CDR3 here is CASSLERSGELFF. For the CDR3, the DNA is TGCGCCAGCAGCTTGGAGAGGTCCGGGGAGCTGTTTTTT.